Included here is one T cell receptor (beta chain) sequence, with context. Its cognate antigen is unknown. The germline V gene encodes CDR1 SGHVS and CDR2 FNYEAQ. The V and J ends lost 2 bases and 4 bases respectively, with 15 bases between them. The CDR3 is made up of 16 amino acids. This specimen comes from a study of Ad26.COV2.S vaccination and SARS-CoV-2 variants. Study-wide results and caveats: Responses of spike-specific T cells (both CD8+ and CD4+) reportedly showed substantial breadth after vaccination.

Treatment given: over 15 received Ad26.COV2.S at low or high dose, single or two shots; 5 received placebo; per-sample allocation not given. Day 63 after the first vaccine or placebo injection was the time point for sampling. Profiling relied on immunoSEQ multiplex PCR, and the TCRdb table lists in-frame clones only, not all of them. The sample yields roughly 400,000 clones, 70% to 90% seen once. The sequenced sample was peripheral blood, obtained in a trial of Ad26.COV2.S vaccine versus placebo. The receptor's source is a person aged 18-65 years who received the Ad26.COV2.S COVID-19 vaccine or a placebo. The genes are TRBV7-6 and TRBJ1-3, with D tentatively TRBD1 (5 bases). CDR3 sequence: CASSLSSAGTGNTIYF. The CDR3 DNA reads as TGTGCCAGCAGCTTATCCTCGGCTGGGACGGGAAACACCATATATTTT.